A selection of T cell receptor beta chains follows, all from one sample in a study of T cell changes during pregnancy in multiple sclerosis. Here immunoSEQ multiplex PCR was the method, and the copy in TCRdb shows in-frame clones only, minus some. In the table there are around 41,000 clones, approximately 91% of which are singletons. Sequencing was done on a sample of PBMCs (not recorded whether the cells were cultured). All receptors come from a female donor with multiple sclerosis, enrolled in a pregnancy study. CDR3s include the opening cysteine and the closing phenylalanine or tryptophan. A D gene is named only where the DNA matches it firmly.

V	length	J	D	CDR3	DNA
TRBV28	12	TRBJ1-5	NA	CASNQVPQPQHF	TGTGCCAGCAATCAGGTCCCGCAGCCCCAGCATTTT
TRBV18	16	TRBJ2-1	TRBD2	CASSPRPGRAPNEQFF	TGTGCCAGCTCACCACGTCCCGGGAGGGCCCCCAATGAGCAGTTCTTC
TRBV18	14	TRBJ2-5	TRBD1	CASSSRDREETQYF	TGTGCCAGCTCATCCCGGGACAGGGAAGAGACCCAGTACTTC
TRBV7-2	11	TRBJ1-1	TRBD1	CASRRQGEAFF	TGTGCCAGCAGACGACAGGGTGAAGCTTTCTTT
TRBV19	14	TRBJ2-7	NA	CASSMAGFSYEQYF	TGTGCCAGTAGTATGGCAGGGTTCTCCTACGAGCAGTACTTC
TRBV5-1	15	TRBJ2-2	NA	CASSLLADDTGELFF	TGCGCCAGCAGCTTGTTAGCGGACGACACCGGGGAGCTGTTTTTT
TRBV5-1	16	TRBJ2-3	NA	CASSLDGSTGTDTQYF	TGCGCCAGCAGCTTGGACGGTAGCACAGGAACAGATACGCAGTATTTT
TRBV6-6	15	TRBJ2-2	NA	CASSYSNGGVGELFF	TGTGCCAGCAGTTACTCGAACGGGGGAGTCGGGGAGCTGTTTTTT
TRBV10-3	18	TRBJ2-6	TRBD1	CAISDGQAHPSGANVLTF	TGTGCCATCAGTGATGGACAGGCGCATCCCTCTGGGGCCAACGTCCTGACTTTC
TRBV19	16	TRBJ2-2	TRBD2	CASSIVAGVRAGELFF	TGTGCCAGTAGTATTGTAGCGGGAGTTCGAGCCGGGGAGCTGTTTTTT
TRBV10-1	13	TRBJ1-4	NA	CASSGDVHEKLFF	TGCGCCAGCAGTGGGGACGTCCATGAAAAACTGTTTTTT
TRBV11-3	14	TRBJ2-3	NA	CASSSTSSTDTQYF	TGTGCCAGCAGCTCCACCTCTAGCACAGATACGCAGTATTTT
TRBV9	15	TRBJ2-1	TRBD1	CASSARTGGYNEQFF	TGTGCCAGCAGCGCCCGGACAGGCGGCTACAATGAGCAGTTCTTC
TRBV5-4	14	TRBJ2-7	NA	CASSGGIDSYEQYF	TGTGCCAGCAGCGGGGGTATAGACTCCTACGAGCAGTACTTC